The 3 T cell receptor beta chains below were found in one sample sequenced in a study of T cell responses to AZD1222 COVID-19 vaccine. Assay: immunoSEQ multiplex PCR; the TCRdb copy retains only in-frame clones and omits some. The sample shows about 99,000 clones, around nine tenths of them seen only once. The sequencing used peripheral blood, collected on day 0 of AZD1222 vaccination. These receptors all stem from an adult in good health.

This chain joins TRBV28 and TRBJ2-5, with TRBD2 matching over 9 bases. J lost 9 bases, V lost 4 bases, and 12 bases had no gene match. The CDR3 sequence is 15 residues long. Germline assignment: CDR1 MDHEN and CDR2 SYDVKM. Here the CDR3 DNA reads TGTGCCAGCAGTTCGGGACTAGCCGCACAGAGGGCCCAGTACTTC. Its protein is CASSSGLAAQRAQYF.

This chain joins TRBV18 and TRBJ2-3; D is undetermined. V dropped 5 bases and J dropped 1 base, with 13 bases sitting between them. Per germline, CDR1 KGHSH and CDR2 LQKENI. The CDR3 loop spans 15 amino acids. The CDR3 nucleotides are TGTGCCAGCTCAGGACCCCCCTCCGGCACAGATACGCAGTATTTT. Residues: CASSGPPSGTDTQYF. The full variable domain, its missing parts supplied by reference TRBV18 and TRBJ2-3, is NAGVMQNPRHLVRRRGQEARLRCSPMKGHSHVYWYRQLPEEGLKFMVYLQKENIIDESGMPKERFSAEFPKEGPSILRIQQVVRGDSAAYFCASSGPPSGTDTQYFGPGTRLTVL.

Only a few counts were recorded for this clone. The chain combines TRBV4-1 with TRBJ1-2; no definite D call. V gave up 1 base and J gave up 8 bases, with 11 bases separating them. This CDR3 spans 13 amino acids. CDR1 is MGHRA and CDR2 is YSYEKL in the germline V gene. CDR3 DNA: TGCGCCAGCAGCCAAGTAGCGGGCGGCGGCTACACCTTC. Encoded protein: CASSQVAGGGYTF.